Sequencing of this T cell receptor (beta chain) was carried out in a study of identical twins. The study, taken as a whole, reports: When twins shared out-of-frame alpha sequences, those sequences had excess low generation probability.

Germline-derived CDR1 and CDR2 are LGHNA and YNFKEQ. This CDR3 has 16 residues. Unmatched junction bases numbered 5, after V lost 0 bases and J lost 7 bases. This clonotype was picked up many times. As yet, its antigen is unknown. TCRdb used MiXCR to reprocess the 5' RACE reads, holding one entry per CDR3 protein. The repertoire holds hundreds of thousands of distinct CDR3 sequences, with roughly 6% as singletons. What was sequenced was naive T cells sorted from blood. The clonotype was recovered from a man aged 18 to 29 in good health. The chain carries TRBV4-2 and TRBJ2-1; 11 nucleotides line up with TRBD2. CDR3 sequence reads: CASSQDLLAGGNEQFF. CDR3 bases: TGTGCCAGCAGCCAAGATCTCCTAGCGGGAGGAAATGAGCAGTTCTTC.